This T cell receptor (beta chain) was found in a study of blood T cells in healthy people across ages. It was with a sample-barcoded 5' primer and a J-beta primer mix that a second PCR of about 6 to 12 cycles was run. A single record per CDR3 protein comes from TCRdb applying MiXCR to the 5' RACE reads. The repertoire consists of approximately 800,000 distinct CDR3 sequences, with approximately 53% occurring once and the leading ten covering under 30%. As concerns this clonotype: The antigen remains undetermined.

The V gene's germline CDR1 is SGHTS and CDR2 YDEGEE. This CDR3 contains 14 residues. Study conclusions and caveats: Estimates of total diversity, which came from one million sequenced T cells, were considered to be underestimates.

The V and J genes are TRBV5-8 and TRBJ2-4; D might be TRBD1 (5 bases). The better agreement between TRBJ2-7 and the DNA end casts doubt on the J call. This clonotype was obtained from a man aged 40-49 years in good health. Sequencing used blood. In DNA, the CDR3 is TGTGCCAGCAGCTCCAGACAGTCTTACTACGAGCAGTACTTC. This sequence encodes CASSSRQSYYEQYF.